A selection of T cell receptor beta chains follows, all from one sample in a study of T cells in localized non-small cell lung cancer. This table comes from immunoSEQ multiplex PCR, and its TCRdb copy is limited to in-frame clones, with some not included. The top ten hold around 4% of the sample, which has fewer than 35,000 clones, almost 90% seen once. The sequencing used peripheral blood, collected before any cancer treatment. The receptors were sampled from a man aged 35 to 70 with stage I lung adenocarcinoma. Both conserved end residues are part of each CDR3. The D gene is left open where the match is weak. Size is stated for part of the rows, as once, few or many counts, or as a class when the clone is expanded.

NA,TRBJ1-5,NA,TRBV27,CASSSGSQIHQPQHF,TGTGCCAGCAGTTCCGGAAGCCAAATCCATCAGCCCCAGCATTTT
NA,TRBJ1-4,NA,TRBV6-5,CASSYAGTVNEKLFF,TGTGCCAGCAGTTACGCCGGGACTGTTAATGAAAAACTGTTTTTT
NA,TRBJ2-2,NA,TRBV30,CAWSPGLGNTGELFF,TGTGCCTGGAGTCCCGGGTTGGGAAACACCGGGGAGCTGTTTTTT
few,TRBJ1-6,NA,TRBV5-6,CASSLLRSPLHF,TGTGCCAGCAGCCTACTTCGGTCACCCCTCCACTTT
NA,TRBJ1-3,NA,TRBV5-1,CASSLSLSGNTIYF,TGCGCCAGCAGCTTGAGTCTCTCTGGAAACACCATATATTTT
NA,TRBJ1-3,TRBD1,TRBV19,CAAGGAGNTIYF,TGTGCCGCAGGGGGTGCTGGAAACACCATATATTTT
NA,TRBJ2-1,TRBD1,TRBV18,CASSLTGGAMGEQFF,TGTGCCAGCTCACTGACAGGGGGCGCAATGGGAGAGCAGTTCTTC
NA,TRBJ2-4,TRBD1,TRBV10-3,CAISESDRGDIQYF,TGTGCCATCAGTGAGTCCGACAGGGGGGACATTCAGTACTTC
NA,TRBJ2-4,TRBD2,TRBV5-4,CASSSIAGRAKNIQYF,TGTGCCAGCAGCTCAATAGCGGGGAGGGCCAAAAACATTCAGTACTTC
NA,TRBJ2-1,TRBD1,TRBV6-5,CASSYSGTGGIYEQFF,TGTGCCAGCAGTTACTCAGGGACAGGGGGGATATATGAGCAGTTCTTC
NA,TRBJ1-3,TRBD1,TRBV7-9,CASSLGGQGRNTIYF,TGTGCCAGCAGCTTAGGTGGACAGGGGAGAAACACCATATATTTT
NA,TRBJ1-4,NA,TRBV15,CATSRDHGSLLFF,TGTGCCACCAGCAGAGATCATGGGAGTCTACTGTTTTTT
once,TRBJ2-5,NA,TRBV7-8,CASSSPGLGIETQYF,TGTGCCAGCAGCTCACCGGGACTCGGAATAGAGACCCAGTACTTC
NA,TRBJ1-2,TRBD1,TRBV6-1,CASSRQGANYGYTF,TGTGCCAGCAGTAGACAGGGGGCTAACTATGGCTACACCTTC
NA,TRBJ2-5,NA,TRBV29-1,CSVDTGARGTQYF,TGCAGCGTTGATACGGGGGCAAGAGGGACCCAGTACTTC
once,TRBJ2-2,NA,TRBV5-1,CASSLAFRGAGTGELFF,TGCGCCAGCAGCTTGGCCTTTAGGGGCGCGGGAACCGGGGAGCTGTTTTTT
NA,TRBJ1-2,NA,TRBV10-3,CAIKQAGAANYGYTF,TGTGCCATCAAACAAGCGGGAGCAGCGAACTATGGCTACACCTTC
once,TRBJ2-3,NA,TRBV5-1,CASRMVGGTSTDTQYF,TGCGCCAGCAGGATGGTTGGGGGAACTAGCACAGATACGCAGTATTTT
NA,TRBJ2-1,NA,TRBV10-2,CASGPGQNNEQFF,TGCGCCAGCGGTCCGGGACAAAACAATGAGCAGTTCTTC
NA,TRBJ1-1,NA,TRBV7-9,CASSLGVLYTEAFF,TGTGCCAGCAGCTTAGGGGTCCTTTACACTGAAGCTTTCTTT
once,TRBJ2-3,NA,TRBV7-2,CASSLNGHGPGSNTQYF,TGTGCCAGCAGCTTAAACGGCCACGGGCCAGGGTCGAATACGCAGTATTTT
NA,TRBJ1-2,TRBD1,TRBV11-2,CASSKGQGDYGYTF,TGTGCCAGCAGCAAAGGACAGGGAGACTATGGCTACACCTTC
NA,TRBJ2-1,NA,TRBV7-6,CASSAGRGSYNEQFF,TGTGCCAGCAGCGCAGGAAGAGGTTCCTACAATGAGCAGTTCTTC
once,TRBJ2-1,TRBD2,TRBV6-5,CASTPAGGAGEQFF,TGTGCCAGCACCCCAGCGGGGGGGGCGGGGGAGCAGTTCTTC
NA,TRBJ2-7,TRBD1,TRBV6-1,CASTPGQAVNEQYF,TGTGCCAGCACCCCGGGACAGGCAGTGAACGAGCAGTACTTC
NA,TRBJ2-3,NA,TRBV5-1,CASRSGTLGEQYF,TGCGCCAGCAGGTCTGGGACCTTAGGGGAACAGTATTTT
NA,TRBJ2-1,NA,TRBV13,CASTFGSYNEQFF,TGTGCCAGCACCTTCGGGTCCTACAATGAGCAGTTCTTC
NA,TRBJ2-1,TRBD1,TRBV12-5,CASGSLQGAHYNEQFF,TGTGCTAGTGGTTCCCTACAGGGGGCACACTACAATGAGCAGTTCTTC
NA,TRBJ1-5,NA,TRBV12-5,CASGLVRLGNQPQHF,TGTGCTAGTGGTTTGGTACGGCTCGGCAATCAGCCCCAGCATTTT
NA,TRBJ1-5,NA,TRBV5-1,CASSLEPHGHQPQHF,TGCGCCAGCAGCTTGGAACCCCACGGGCATCAGCCCCAGCATTTT
NA,TRBJ2-4,NA,TRBV18,CASSPDSVQYF,TGTGCCAGCTCGCCGGACAGTGTTCAGTACTTC
NA,TRBJ1-5,NA,TRBV18,CASSPPTGKGQPQHF,TGTGCCAGCTCACCACCGACGGGAAAGGGTCAGCCCCAGCATTTT
NA,TRBJ1-2,TRBD1,TRBV6-6,CASSYPTGGFYGYTF,TGTGCCAGCAGCTACCCTACAGGGGGCTTTTATGGCTACACCTTC
NA,TRBJ2-3,TRBD2,TRBV11-2,CASSFLSGGASGAHTQYF,TGTGCCAGCAGCTTCCTCAGCGGGGGGGCCTCCGGGGCCCATACGCAGTATTTT
NA,TRBJ1-1,TRBD1,TRBV5-1,CASSLDRGQGATEAFF,TGCGCCAGCAGCTTGGATCGGGGTCAGGGGGCCACTGAAGCTTTCTTT
NA,TRBJ1-1,NA,TRBV6-1,CASSHLRNTEAFF,TGTGCCAGCAGCCACCTAAGGAACACTGAAGCTTTCTTT
once,TRBJ1-5,NA,TRBV6-5,CASSSQQNQPQHF,TGTGCCAGCAGTTCTCAACAAAATCAGCCCCAGCATTTT
NA,TRBJ1-1,NA,TRBV4-1,CASSQIDFLGRGNTEAFF,TGCGCCAGCAGCCAAATCGATTTCCTAGGGAGAGGGAACACTGAAGCTTTCTTT
NA,TRBJ2-1,TRBD1,TRBV5-6,CASSWGTGDSYNEQFF,TGTGCCAGCAGCTGGGGGACAGGGGATTCCTACAATGAGCAGTTCTTC
NA,TRBJ1-6,NA,TRBV14,CASSQVAVNSPLHF,TGTGCCAGCAGCCAAGTGGCTGTGAATTCACCCCTCCACTTT
NA,TRBJ2-3,TRBD1,TRBV23-1,CASSRTGTGSTDTQYF,TGCGCCAGCAGTCGCACCGGGACAGGAAGCACAGATACGCAGTATTTT
NA,TRBJ2-7,NA,TRBV5-1,CASSLSAGTYYEQYF,TGCGCCAGCAGCTTGTCTGCAGGGACCTATTACGAGCAGTACTTC
NA,TRBJ1-5,NA,TRBV5-1,CASSLNQDFTVSLRNQPQHF,TGCGCCAGCAGCTTGAACCAAGACTTCACCGTCTCATTGAGGAATCAGCCCCAGCATTTT
NA,TRBJ1-6,NA,TRBV19,CASSTGAILYNSPLHF,TGTGCCAGTAGCACAGGCGCCATTCTCTATAATTCACCCCTCCACTTT
NA,TRBJ1-2,NA,TRBV28,CASSLPYNPYTF,TGTGCCAGCAGTTTACCTTATAACCCCTACACCTTC
NA,TRBJ1-2,NA,TRBV19,CASTMGLYGYTF,TGTGCCAGTACCATGGGGTTATATGGCTACACCTTC
NA,TRBJ2-3,TRBD2,TRBV5-1,CASSLQRGDTDTQYF,TGCGCCAGCAGCTTGCAGCGGGGGGACACAGATACGCAGTATTTT
NA,TRBJ2-7,TRBD2,TRBV9,CASSVGGLAASYEQYF,TGTGCCAGCAGCGTAGGGGGACTAGCGGCTTCCTACGAGCAGTACTTC
NA,TRBJ2-7,TRBD1,TRBV18,CASAPDRASYEQYF,TGTGCCAGCGCCCCGGACAGGGCTTCCTACGAGCAGTACTTC
NA,TRBJ2-6,NA,TRBV27,CASSFRFWDSGANVLTF,TGTGCCAGCAGTTTTAGGTTTTGGGACTCTGGGGCCAACGTCCTGACTTTC
NA,TRBJ1-1,NA,TRBV7-8,CASTTLSGGTEAFF,TGTGCCAGCACTACCCTTAGCGGGGGCACTGAAGCTTTCTTT
once,TRBJ2-7,TRBD1,TRBV19,CASSPSGQVSYEQYF,TGTGCCAGTAGCCCATCAGGACAGGTCTCCTACGAGCAGTACTTC
few,TRBJ1-2,NA,TRBV10-2,CASSTGTDVYGYTF,TGCGCCAGCAGTACCGGGACCGACGTTTATGGCTACACCTTC
NA,TRBJ2-7,NA,TRBV2,CASMRSSYEQYF,TGTGCCAGCATGAGGAGCTCCTACGAGCAGTACTTC
NA,TRBJ1-1,TRBD1,TRBV9,CASSGGQANTEAFF,TGTGCCAGCAGCGGAGGACAGGCGAACACTGAAGCTTTCTTT